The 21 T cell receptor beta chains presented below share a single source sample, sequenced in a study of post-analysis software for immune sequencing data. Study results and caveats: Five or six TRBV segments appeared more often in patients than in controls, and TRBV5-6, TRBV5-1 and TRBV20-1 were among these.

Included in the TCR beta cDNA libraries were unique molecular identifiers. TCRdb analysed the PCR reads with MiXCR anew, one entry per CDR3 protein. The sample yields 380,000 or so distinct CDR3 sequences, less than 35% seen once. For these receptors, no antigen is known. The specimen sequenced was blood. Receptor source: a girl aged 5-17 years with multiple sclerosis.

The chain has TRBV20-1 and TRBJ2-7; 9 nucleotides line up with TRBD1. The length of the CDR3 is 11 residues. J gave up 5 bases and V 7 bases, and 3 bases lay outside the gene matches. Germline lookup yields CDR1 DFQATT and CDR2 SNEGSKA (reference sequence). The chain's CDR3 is CSVGQGNEQYF. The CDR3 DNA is TGCAGTGTCGGACAGGGGAACGAGCAGTACTTC.

Here the CDR3 DNA reads TGTGCCAGCAGTTCTAAAGAAATGACCTACGAGCAGTACTTC. Amino acids: CASSSKEMTYEQYF. The chain is built from TRBV6-2 or TRBV6-3 and TRBJ2-7; no clear D. The germline CDR1 and CDR2 sequences are MNHEY and SVGEGT. Trimming took off 4 bases at V and 2 bases at J, with 12 bases between the two ends. CDR3 length: 14 residues.

In nucleotides, the CDR3 is TGTGCCAGTAGTATCGGAGTAGGTACCTCTGGAGCTTTCTTT. It codes for CASSIGVGTSGAFF. This chain uses TRBV19 with TRBJ1-1; D unresolved. CDR3 size: 14 residues. The V end lost 3 bases, the J end lost 10 bases, and 18 bases lay between the germline ends. Per the germline V gene, CDR1 is LNHDA and CDR2 is SQIVND (reference sequence).

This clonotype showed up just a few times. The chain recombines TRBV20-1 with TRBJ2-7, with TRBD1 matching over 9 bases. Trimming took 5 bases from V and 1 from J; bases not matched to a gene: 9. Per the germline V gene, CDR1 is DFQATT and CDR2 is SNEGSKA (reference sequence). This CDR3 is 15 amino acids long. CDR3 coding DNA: TGCAGTGCTGGTTCAACAGGGGGCGCGTCCTACGAGCAGTACTTC. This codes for CSAGSTGGASYEQYF.

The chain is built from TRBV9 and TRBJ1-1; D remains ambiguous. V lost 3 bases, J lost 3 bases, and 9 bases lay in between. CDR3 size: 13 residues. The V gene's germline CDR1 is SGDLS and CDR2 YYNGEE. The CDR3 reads CASSEDFYTEAFF. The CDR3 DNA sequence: TGTGCCAGCAGCGAGGACTTCTACACTGAAGCTTTCTTT.

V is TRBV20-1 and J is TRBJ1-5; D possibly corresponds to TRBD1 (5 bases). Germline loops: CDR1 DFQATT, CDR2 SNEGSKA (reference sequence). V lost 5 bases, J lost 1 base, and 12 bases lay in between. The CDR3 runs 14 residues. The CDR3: CSAPDRQSNQPQHF. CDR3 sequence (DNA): TGCAGTGCTCCTGACAGACAAAGCAATCAGCCCCAGCATTTT.

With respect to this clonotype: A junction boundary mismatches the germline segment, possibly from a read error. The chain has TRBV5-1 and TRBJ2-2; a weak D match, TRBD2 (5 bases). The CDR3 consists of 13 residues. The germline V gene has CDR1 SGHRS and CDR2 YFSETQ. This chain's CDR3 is CASSLVLTGERFF. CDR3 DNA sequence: TGCGCCAGCAGCTTGGTACTAACCGGGGAGCGGTTTTTT.

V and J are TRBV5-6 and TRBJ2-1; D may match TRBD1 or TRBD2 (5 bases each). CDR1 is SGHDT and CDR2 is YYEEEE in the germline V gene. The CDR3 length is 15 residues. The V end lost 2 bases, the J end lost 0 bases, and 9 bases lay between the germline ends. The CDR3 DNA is TGTGCCAGCAGCTTCTGGGACCACTCCTACAATGAGCAGTTCTTC. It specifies CASSFWDHSYNEQFF.

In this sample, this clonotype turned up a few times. As DNA, the CDR3 is TGTGCCAGCAGTTCCGAACTAGCGGGGGACAAGCAGTTCTTC. It encodes CASSSELAGDKQFF. This sequence joins TRBV6-2 or TRBV6-3 and TRBJ2-1; TRBD2 agrees at 11 bases. Germline trimming cut 4 bases from V and 11 bases from J; bases unmatched to any gene: 7. CDR3 length equals 14 residues. Per germline, CDR1 MNHEY and CDR2 SVGEGT.

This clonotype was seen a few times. The CDR3 DNA follows: TGTGCCAGCAGTCCTAGCGGGGTTGAGACCCAGTACTTC. Translation: CASSPSGVETQYF. The rearrangement uses TRBV12-3 or TRBV12-4 and TRBJ2-5, with TRBD2 identical over 9 bases. Trimming removed 5 bases from V and 5 bases from J; junction bases left unmatched: 3. The CDR3 consists of 13 residues.

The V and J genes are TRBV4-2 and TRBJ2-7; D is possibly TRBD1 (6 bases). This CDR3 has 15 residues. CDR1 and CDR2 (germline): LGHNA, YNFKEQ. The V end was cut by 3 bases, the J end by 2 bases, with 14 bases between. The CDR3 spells CASSHPKGDAYEQYF. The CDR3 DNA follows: TGTGCCAGCAGCCACCCCAAGGGGGATGCCTACGAGCAGTACTTC.

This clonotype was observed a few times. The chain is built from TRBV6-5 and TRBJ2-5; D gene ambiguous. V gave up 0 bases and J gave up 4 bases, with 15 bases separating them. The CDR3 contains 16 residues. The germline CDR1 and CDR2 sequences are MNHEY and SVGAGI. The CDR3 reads CASSYSTPSRAETQYF. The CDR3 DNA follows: TGTGCCAGCAGTTACTCGACTCCGTCGCGCGCAGAGACCCAGTACTTC.

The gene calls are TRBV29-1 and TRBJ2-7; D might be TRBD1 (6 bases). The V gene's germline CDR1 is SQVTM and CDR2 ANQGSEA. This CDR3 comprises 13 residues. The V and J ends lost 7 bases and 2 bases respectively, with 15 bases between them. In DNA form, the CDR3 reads TGCAGCGCCCTGACAGGAGGTACCTACGAGCAGTACTTC. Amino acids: CSALTGGTYEQYF.

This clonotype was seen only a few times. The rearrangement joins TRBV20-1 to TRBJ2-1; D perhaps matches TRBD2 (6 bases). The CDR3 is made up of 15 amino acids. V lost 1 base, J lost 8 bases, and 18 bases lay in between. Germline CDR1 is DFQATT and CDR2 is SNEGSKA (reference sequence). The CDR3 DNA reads TGCAGTGCTAGAGGGACTATGGGGAGTCGACATGAGCAGTTCTTC. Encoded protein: CSARGTMGSRHEQFF.

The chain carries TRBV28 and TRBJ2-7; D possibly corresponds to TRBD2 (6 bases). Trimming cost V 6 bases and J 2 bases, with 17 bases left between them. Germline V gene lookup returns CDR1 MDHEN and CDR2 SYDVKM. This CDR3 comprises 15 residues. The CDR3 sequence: CASRPKLAGTYEQYF. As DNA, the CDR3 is TGTGCCAGCAGACCAAAACTAGCAGGGACCTACGAGCAGTACTTC.

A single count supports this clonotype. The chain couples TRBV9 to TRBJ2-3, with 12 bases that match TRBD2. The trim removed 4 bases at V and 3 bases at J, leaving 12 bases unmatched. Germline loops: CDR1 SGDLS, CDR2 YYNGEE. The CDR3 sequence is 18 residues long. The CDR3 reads CASSTRLGTSGPTDTQYF. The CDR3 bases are TGTGCCAGCAGCACGCGCCTAGGGACTAGCGGGCCGACAGATACGCAGTATTTT.

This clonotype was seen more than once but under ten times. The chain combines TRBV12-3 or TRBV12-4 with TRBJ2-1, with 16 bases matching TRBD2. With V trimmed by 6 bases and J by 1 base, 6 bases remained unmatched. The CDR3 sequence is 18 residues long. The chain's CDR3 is CASRPGTSGGASYNEQFF. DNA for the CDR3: TGTGCCAGCAGACCCGGGACTAGCGGGGGGGCTTCCTACAATGAGCAGTTCTTC.

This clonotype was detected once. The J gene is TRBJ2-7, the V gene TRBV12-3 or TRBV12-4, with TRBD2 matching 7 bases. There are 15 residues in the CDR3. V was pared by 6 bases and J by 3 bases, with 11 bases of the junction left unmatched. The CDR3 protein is CASSSPMGGFYEQYF. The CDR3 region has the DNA TGTGCCAGCAGCTCCCCTATGGGGGGGTTCTACGAGCAGTACTTC.

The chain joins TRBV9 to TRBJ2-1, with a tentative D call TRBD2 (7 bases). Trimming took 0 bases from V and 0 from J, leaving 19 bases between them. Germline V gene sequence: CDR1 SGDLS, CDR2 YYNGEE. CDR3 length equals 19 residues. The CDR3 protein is CASSVAGARGPLSYNEQFF. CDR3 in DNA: TGTGCCAGCAGCGTAGCTGGTGCGCGGGGGCCTCTCTCCTACAATGAGCAGTTCTTC.

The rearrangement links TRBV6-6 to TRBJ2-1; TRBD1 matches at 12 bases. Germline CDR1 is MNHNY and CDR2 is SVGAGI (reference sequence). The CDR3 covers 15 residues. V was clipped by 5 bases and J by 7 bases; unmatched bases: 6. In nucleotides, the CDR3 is TGTGCCAGCAGTGGGACAGGGGGCACTCGGAATGAGCAGTTCTTC. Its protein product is CASSGTGGTRNEQFF.

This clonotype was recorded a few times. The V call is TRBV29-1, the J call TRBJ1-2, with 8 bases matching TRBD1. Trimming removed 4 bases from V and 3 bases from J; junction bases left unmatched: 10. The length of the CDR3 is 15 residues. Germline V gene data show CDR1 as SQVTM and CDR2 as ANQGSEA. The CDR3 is CSVGHRGGNDYGYTF. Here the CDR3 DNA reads TGCAGCGTTGGGCACAGGGGGGGAAACGACTATGGCTACACCTTC.